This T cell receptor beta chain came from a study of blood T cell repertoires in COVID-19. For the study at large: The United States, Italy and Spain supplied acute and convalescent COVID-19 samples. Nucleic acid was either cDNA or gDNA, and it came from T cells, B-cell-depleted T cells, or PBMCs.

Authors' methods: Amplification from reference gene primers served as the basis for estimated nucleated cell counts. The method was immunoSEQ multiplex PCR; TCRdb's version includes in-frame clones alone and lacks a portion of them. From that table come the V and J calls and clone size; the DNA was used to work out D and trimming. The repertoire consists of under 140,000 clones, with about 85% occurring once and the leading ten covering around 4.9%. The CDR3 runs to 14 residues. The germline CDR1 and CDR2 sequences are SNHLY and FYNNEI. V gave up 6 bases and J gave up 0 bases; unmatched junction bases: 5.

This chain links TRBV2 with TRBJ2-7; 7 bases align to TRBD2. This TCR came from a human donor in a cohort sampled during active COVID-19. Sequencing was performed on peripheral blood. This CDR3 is CASRGGRSSYEQYF. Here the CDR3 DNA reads TGTGCCAGCAGGGGGGGGAGAAGCTCCTACGAGCAGTACTTC.